Here is one T cell receptor (beta chain) with its context. What it binds is unknown. This record belongs to a study of T-cell memory formation after mild COVID-19. Looking at the study overall: Largely donor-specific sequence clusters came from a couple of donors.

V gave up 1 base and J gave up 2 bases, with 9 bases separating them. The CDR3 consists of 14 residues. Germline V lookup: CDR1 MNHEY, CDR2 SVGEGT. Study-level points and caveats: Mostly located in CM and EM were contracting CD4+ clones, with contracting CD8+ clones located in EMRA. Whether second-wave clones peaking at day 37 were SARS-CoV-2 specific went unconfirmed.

TCRdb processed the 5' RACE reads anew with MiXCR; each CDR3 protein has one entry. Of 110,000 or so distinct CDR3 sequences in the sample, over 20% are singletons; the top ten hold approximately 40%. What was sequenced was PBMCs or a T cell subset sorted from them (not recorded which). This receptor was taken from a man aged 18 to 29 who had mild COVID-19 (a few samples of this study predate the infection). Cell type and time point are not known. This chain links TRBV6-2 or TRBV6-3 with TRBJ2-7; no firm D call. The CDR3 DNA reads as TGTGCCAGCAGTTACTACGGGCTAGCCTACGAGCAGTACTTC. It is translated as CASSYYGLAYEQYF.